The 8 T cell receptor beta chains listed next were all sequenced from one sample in a study of T-cell reconstitution after alpha-beta-depleted transplantation in children. Preparation of the TCRbeta library was carried out with unique molecular identifiers. One entry per CDR3 protein results from TCRdb running MiXCR on the PCR reads. This sample has about 250,000 distinct CDR3 sequences; 20% to 30% occur once, and the top ten carry about 5%. The starting material was PBMCs, mostly from graft donor cells, obtained 360 days after TCRalphabeta/CD19-depleted stem cell transplant. Receptor source: a female patient under 10 years old who had a stem cell transplant for congenital amegakaryocytic thrombocytopenia, so the T cells may come from the graft donor.

This clonotype was found a few times. The J gene is TRBJ2-7, the V gene TRBV20-1; D gene uncertain. This CDR3 spans 12 amino acids. Trimming stripped 0 bases from V and 5 bases from J, with 8 bases between. CDR1 is DFQATT and CDR2 is SNEGSKA in the germline V gene (reference sequence). For the CDR3, the DNA is TGCAGTGCTAGAGAGTCCCTGGACGAGCAGTACTTC. Translated: CSARESLDEQYF.

This sequence joins TRBV5-1 and TRBJ2-5; 7 bases fit TRBD1. CDR3 length equals 16 residues. Germline V gives CDR1 SGHRS, CDR2 YFSETQ. J gave up 2 bases and V 0 bases, and 7 bases lay outside the gene matches. The CDR3: CASSLVETGMQETQYF. DNA of the CDR3: TGCGCCAGCAGCTTGGTGGAGACAGGGATGCAAGAGACCCAGTACTTC.

A remark on this clonotype: Given a much more abundant clone one base away, this may be a read error. V is TRBV4-3 and J is TRBJ2-3, with D unresolved. Germline lookup yields CDR1 LGHNA and CDR2 YSLEER. This CDR3 has 13 amino acids. The CDR3 loop is CVSSQVRQDTQYF. The CDR3, as DNA: TGCGTCAGCAGCCAAGTTCGGCAAGATACGCAGTATTTT.

The sample holds many counts of this clonotype. The CDR3 loop is CASKPQRLGTDTQYF. The CDR3 nucleotides are TGTGCCAGCAAACCCCAGAGACTCGGCACAGATACGCAGTATTTT. The V gene is TRBV12-3 or TRBV12-4, the J gene TRBJ2-3; no clear D gene. V shed 7 bases and J shed 1 base, with 15 bases lying between them. The CDR3 covers 15 residues.

The V and J genes are TRBV7-9 and TRBJ2-3; D is unresolved. Germline V gene lookup returns CDR1 SEHNR and CDR2 FQNEAQ (reference sequence). This CDR3 has 16 amino acids. V was clipped by 4 bases and J by 6 bases, with 20 bases between them. The CDR3 is CASSSTHAGRRDTQYF. CDR3 DNA: TGTGCCAGCAGCTCCACACATGCCGGACGTCGGGATACGCAGTATTTT.

In its sample, this clonotype was seen once. The V call is TRBV7-2, the J call TRBJ2-1; no clear D. This CDR3 contains 12 residues. Trimming removed 3 bases at V and 5 bases at J, with 5 bases between. Germline CDR1 SGHTA, CDR2 FQGNSA. Written as DNA, the CDR3 is TGTGCCAGCAGCTTCGGCAACAATGAGCAGTTCTTC. Protein: CASSFGNNEQFF. The complete variable domain, with remaining parts taken from reference TRBV7-2 and TRBJ2-1, reads GAGVSQSPSNKVTEKGKDVELRCDPISGHTALYWYRQSLGQGLEFLIYFQGNSAPDKSGLPSDRFSAERTGGSVSTLTIQRTQQEDSAVYLCASSFGNNEQFFGPGTRLTVL.

This clonotype was detected a few times. The chain combines TRBV6-6 with TRBJ1-4; 7 bases agree with TRBD1. V lost 1 base, J lost 11 bases, and 4 bases stayed unmatched. In germline, CDR1 is MNHNY, CDR2 SVGAGI (reference sequence). The CDR3 is 13 residues long. The CDR3 DNA reads TGTGCCAGCAGTTACTTTGACAGGGAGAAACTGTTTTTT. This translates into CASSYFDREKLFF.

A note on this clonotype: This may arise from a read error, as a much more abundant clone is one base away. The J gene is TRBJ2-1, the V gene TRBV12-3 or TRBV12-4; 9 bases are shared with TRBD2. V was pared by 1 base and J by 10 bases, with 5 bases of the junction left unmatched. The CDR3 has 14 amino acids. The CDR3 loop reads CASSLVLAGQEQFF. The CDR3 DNA is TGTGCCAGCAGTTTAGTTCTAGCGGGGCAGGAGCAGTTCTTC.